Following are 6 T cell receptor beta chains from one sample sequenced in a study of T cells in localized non-small cell lung cancer. Clones were sequenced by immunoSEQ multiplex PCR, and TCRdb holds only the in-frame ones, with some missing. The sample gives approximately 32,000 clones, around 79% of which show up once; 15% to 20% is in the top ten. The sample in question was peripheral blood, obtained before any cancer treatment. The receptors were sampled from a male donor older than 55 with stage III squamous cell lung carcinoma.

The chain couples TRBV4-1 to TRBJ2-1, with a weak D call TRBD2 (6 bases). The V and J ends lost 0 bases and 4 bases respectively, with 13 bases between them. From germline, CDR1 is MGHRA and CDR2 YSYEKL. The CDR3 has 16 amino acids. This CDR3 reads CASSQEYREQYNEQFF. The CDR3 DNA reads TGCGCCAGCAGCCAAGAATACCGGGAGCAATACAATGAGCAGTTCTTC.

The V and J genes are TRBV5-4 and TRBJ2-2; TRBD2 aligns across 8 bases. J was trimmed by 6 bases and V by 2 bases; bases with no gene match: 6. Germline CDR1 is SGHNT and CDR2 is YYREEE (reference sequence). The CDR3 extends over 15 amino acids. The CDR3 reads CASSLFGRAPGELFF. The CDR3, as DNA: TGTGCCAGCAGCTTATTCGGGAGGGCCCCCGGGGAGCTGTTTTTT.

The chain is built from TRBV29-1 and TRBJ2-3; D is possibly TRBD2 (7 bases). Germline CDR1 and CDR2: SQVTM and ANQGSEA. The CDR3 has 15 residues. Trimming took off 1 base at V and 6 bases at J, with 17 bases between the two ends. The CDR3 loop reads CSVEGAGRGGDTQYF. The CDR3 coding sequence is TGCAGCGTTGAAGGGGCAGGGAGGGGGGGTGATACGCAGTATTTT.

The chain employs TRBV19 and TRBJ1-5; the D is unclear. The V end was cut by 10 bases, the J end by 0 bases, with 16 bases between. This CDR3 has 15 amino acids. Looked up from germline, CDR1 is LNHDA and CDR2 is SQIVND (reference sequence). The CDR3 reads CATRSGKSSNQPQHF. The CDR3 DNA reads TGTGCCACCCGCTCGGGCAAATCTAGCAATCAGCCCCAGCATTTT.

The chain couples TRBV6-5 to TRBJ2-3; 13 nucleotides agree with TRBD2. Unmatched junction bases numbered 5, after V lost 4 bases and J lost 4 bases. The CDR3 is 16 amino acids. Germline V lookup: CDR1 MNHEY, CDR2 SVGAGI. CDR3 coding DNA: TGTGCCAGCAGTTGGACTAGCGGGAGTAAGTCAGATACGCAGTATTTT. Translated, it gives CASSWTSGSKSDTQYF.

The chain carries TRBV6-5 and TRBJ1-2; D uncertain. This CDR3 is 13 amino acids long. V dropped 2 bases and J dropped 4 bases, with 8 bases sitting between them. CDR1 MNHEY and CDR2 SVGAGI come from the germline V gene. CDR3 DNA sequence: TGTGCCAGCAGTTACCCGATGGGCTATGGCTACACCTTC. Translation: CASSYPMGYGYTF.